Below, 5 T cell receptor beta chains from the same sample are listed, as sequenced in a study of blood T cells in healthy people across ages. Through a sample-barcoded 5' primer and a J-beta primer mix, a second PCR was run for roughly 7 to 11 cycles. TCRdb re-called the 5' RACE reads through MiXCR, storing one row per CDR3 protein. The table has hundreds of thousands of distinct CDR3 sequences, more than 55% seen once; the top ten hold 20% to 30%. Input material: blood. Receptors were obtained from a man aged 40-49 years in good health.

This clonotype was recorded once. The CDR3 sequence: CASSMGQGVQETQFF. The CDR3 nucleotides read TGTGCCAGCAGTATGGGACAGGGGGTACAAGAGACCCAGTTCTTC. V gene TRBV27 combines with J gene TRBJ2-5, with 11 bases matching TRBD1. The J call is in doubt because the DNA end fits TRBJ2-1 better. The CDR3 runs 15 residues. Germline lookup yields CDR1 MNHEY and CDR2 SMNVEV (reference sequence).

V usage is TRBV10-3 and J usage is TRBJ2-1, with 11 bases lining up with TRBD2. Losses at the gene ends were 6 bases for V and 8 bases for J; bases not matched to a gene: 12. Germline V gives CDR1 ENHRY, CDR2 SYGVKD. This CDR3 has 16 residues. This CDR3 is CAISRLAGTQNDEQFF. CDR3 nucleotide sequence: TGTGCCATCAGCCGACTAGCGGGGACCCAAAACGATGAGCAGTTCTTC.

This chain links TRBV6-6 with TRBJ2-1, with a tentative D call TRBD1 (5 bases). CDR3 length: 16 amino acids. Germline V lookup: CDR1 MNHNY, CDR2 SVGAGI (reference sequence). V lost 2 bases and J 0 bases, leaving 11 bases between the germline ends. CDR3 region: CASSYLDSSSYNEQFF. CDR3 sequence (DNA): TGTGCCAGCAGTTACCTTGACAGCTCCTCCTACAATGAGCAGTTCTTC.

The CDR3 reads CASRLLSAGTGELFF. In nucleotides, the CDR3 is TGTGCCAGCCGTCTTCTATCGGCGGGCACCGGGGAGCTGTTTTTT. The chain carries TRBV11-3 and TRBJ2-2; the D gene is possibly TRBD2 (5 bases). V lost 8 bases, J lost 4 bases, and 17 bases lay in between. This CDR3 region has 15 residues. CDR1 is SGHNT and CDR2 is YENEEA in the germline V gene.

This clonotype was found once. CDR3 protein: CASSSPGLLFNEQFF. The CDR3 region has the DNA TGTGCCAGCAGTAGCCCGGGACTCCTCTTCAATGAGCAGTTCTTC. This chain connects TRBV6-2 or TRBV6-3 to TRBJ2-1; D may be TRBD2 (6 bases). Germline V gene sequence: CDR1 MNHEY, CDR2 SVGEGT. The CDR3 is 15 amino acids. The V end was cut by 5 bases, the J end by 6 bases, with 17 bases between.